Listed below are T cell receptor beta chains from one sample, sequenced in a study of blood T cell repertoires in COVID-19. Assay used: immunoSEQ multiplex PCR; TCRdb lists only in-frame clones, some missing. The sample has approximately 270,000 clones; roughly 86% are singletons. The specimen sequenced was peripheral blood. The receptors stem from a man aged 40-55 years with active or convalescent COVID-19. The CDR3 runs from the conserved cysteine through the conserved F or W. The D gene is left open where the match is weak. Clone size is not always given. Where it is, it says once, few, many or a class for expanded clones.

D gene: NA; clone size: NA; V gene: TRBV9; J gene: TRBJ2-7; CDR3 DNA: TGTGCCAGCAGCGTAGGAGCAGGGTCAAATTACGAGCAGTACTTC; CDR3 protein: CASSVGAGSNYEQYF
D gene: TRBD1; clone size: once; V gene: TRBV5-4; J gene: TRBJ1-2; CDR3 DNA: TGTGCCAGCAGCTTGGATCGGTTACAGGGGATCACCTATGGCTACACCTTC; CDR3 protein: CASSLDRLQGITYGYTF
D gene: TRBD1; clone size: NA; V gene: TRBV6-5; J gene: TRBJ1-4; CDR3 DNA: TGTGCCAGCAGTTGGACAGGGAATACGGAAAAACTGTTTTTT; CDR3 protein: CASSWTGNTEKLFF
D gene: TRBD2; clone size: NA; V gene: TRBV15; J gene: TRBJ2-3; CDR3 DNA: TGTGCCACCAGCAGAGCCGGACTAGCGGGGGGTATTAGAGGCACAGATACGCAGTATTTT; CDR3 protein: CATSRAGLAGGIRGTDTQYF
D gene: TRBD1; clone size: NA; V gene: TRBV7-9; J gene: TRBJ1-2; CDR3 DNA: TGTGCCAGCAGCCTAATCGACAGGGACAATGGCTACACCTTC; CDR3 protein: CASSLIDRDNGYTF
D gene: TRBD2; clone size: once; V gene: TRBV7-3; J gene: TRBJ2-1; CDR3 DNA: TGTGCCAGCAGCCCCACTAGCGCCCTTAGCTCCTACAATGAGCAGTTCTTC; CDR3 protein: CASSPTSALSSYNEQFF
D gene: TRBD1; clone size: NA; V gene: TRBV3-1/TRBV3-2; J gene: TRBJ1-6; CDR3 DNA: TGTGCCAGCAGACCGGGACAGTATAATTCACCCCTCCACTTT; CDR3 protein: CASRPGQYNSPLHF
D gene: NA; clone size: NA; V gene: TRBV5-6; J gene: TRBJ2-4; CDR3 DNA: TGTGCCAGCAGCTTGGGGGCGGACAGTATAGCCAAAAACATTCAGTACTTC; CDR3 protein: CASSLGADSIAKNIQYF
D gene: NA; clone size: NA; V gene: TRBV6-5; J gene: TRBJ1-1; CDR3 DNA: TGTGCCAGCAGTTACTCCCCTACAGAGACTGAAGCTTTCTTT; CDR3 protein: CASSYSPTETEAFF
D gene: NA; clone size: NA; V gene: TRBV2; J gene: TRBJ2-1; CDR3 DNA: TGTGCCAGCACCCGGGTAGACTCCTACAATGAGCAGTTCTTC; CDR3 protein: CASTRVDSYNEQFF
D gene: NA; clone size: NA; V gene: TRBV5-4; J gene: TRBJ1-4; CDR3 DNA: TGTGCCAGCAGCATCCTGACTAATGAAAAACTGTTTTTT; CDR3 protein: CASSILTNEKLFF